This TCR beta chain was obtained from a study of blood T cell repertoires in COVID-19. For the study at large: Sites in the United States, Italy and Spain provided acute and convalescent COVID-19 samples. PBMCs, B-cell-depleted T cells, or T cells provided the cDNA or gDNA that made up the material.

Under the authors' procedure: Nucleated cell number was recorded as an estimate derived from reference gene primer amplification. TCRdb's table, derived via immunoSEQ multiplex PCR, lists solely in-frame clones and lacks some. V, J and clone size reflect that table, while D and trimming were determined from the DNA. The sample lists under 250,000 clones, 84% occurring once. With 5 bases removed from V and 7 bases from J, the gap between germline ends came to 6 bases. CDR3 length: 10 amino acids. In germline, CDR1 is GTSNPN, CDR2 SVGIG (reference sequence). J is TRBJ1-3 and V is TRBV30, with D uncertain. This sequence originates from a woman aged 40 to 50 who had recovered from COVID-19. The sequenced sample was peripheral blood. In nucleotides, the CDR3 is TGTGCCTGGGGTCAGAACACCATATATTTT. Its protein is CAWGQNTIYF.